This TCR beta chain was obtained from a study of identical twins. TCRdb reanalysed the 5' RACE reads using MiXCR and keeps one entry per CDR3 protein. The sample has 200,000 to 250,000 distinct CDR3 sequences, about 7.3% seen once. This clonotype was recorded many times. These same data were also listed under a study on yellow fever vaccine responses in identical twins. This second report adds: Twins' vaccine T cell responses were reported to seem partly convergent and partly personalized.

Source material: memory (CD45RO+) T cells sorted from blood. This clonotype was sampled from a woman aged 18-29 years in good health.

The CDR3 DNA is TGTGCCAGCAGCCAAGATCCCACCTATAGCAATCAGCCCCAGCATTTT. This sequence encodes CASSQDPTYSNQPQHF. The chain carries TRBV4-2 and TRBJ1-5, with D hard to call. Trimming cost V 0 bases and J 0 bases, with 9 bases left between them. The CDR3 has 16 residues. The germline gives CDR1 LGHNA, CDR2 YNFKEQ.